This T cell receptor beta chain derives from a study of shared clonotypes between healthy human individuals. Study-wide findings and caveats: Researchers found naive subsets generally carried larger estimated richness than memory subsets.

Once extracted for a subset, genomic DNA was divided evenly among several immunoSEQ plates. Measured with immunoSEQ multiplex PCR; TCRdb has only the in-frame clones, and not every one. The sample includes roughly 2,300,000 clones, around 90% seen only once; the top ten take about 0.36%. Points on this clone: Its antigen is undetermined.

The TCR comes from a man aged 18 to 30 in good health. Some clones in this sample may be carry-over from other donors' samples. Sequences were obtained from naive CD4+ T cells from PBMCs. The subset here: CD45RA+ positively selected.

CDR3 sequence (DNA): TGTGCCAGCAGACGACGACCGGCCACAGATACGCAGTATTTT. Protein sequence: CASRRRPATDTQYF. The chain uses TRBV2 and TRBJ2-3; D remains ambiguous. Germline V lookup: CDR1 SNHLY, CDR2 FYNNEI. The CDR3 length is 14 residues. V lost 6 bases and J lost 2, with 12 bases in between. The entire variable domain, with the rest obtained from reference TRBV2 and TRBJ2-3, is as follows: EPEVTQTPSHQVTQMGQEVILRCVPISNHLYFYWYRQILGQKVEFLVSFYNNEISEKSEIFDDQFSVERPDGSNFTLKIRSTKLEDSAMYFCASRRRPATDTQYFGPGTRLTVL.